These 5 T cell receptor beta chains share one sample of origin, sequenced in a study of identical twins. TCRdb used MiXCR to reprocess the 5' RACE reads, holding one entry per CDR3 protein. The profile covers hundreds of thousands of distinct CDR3 sequences, with less than 25% appearing a single time and roughly 2.8% taken by the ten largest. Another study also made use of these data, one on T cells expressing NK-cell markers.

Material: CD4+ T cells sorted from blood. The source is a woman aged 18-29 years in good health.

The sample holds a few counts of this clonotype. CDR3 sequence reads: CATSDPSSGAWGEQFF. DNA for the CDR3: TGTGCCACCAGTGATCCCTCTAGCGGGGCATGGGGTGAGCAGTTCTTC. This chain links TRBV24-1 with TRBJ2-1; 9 bases are shared with TRBD2. The CDR3 is made up of 16 amino acids. Germline trimming cut 3 bases from V and 9 bases from J; bases unmatched to any gene: 11. CDR1 is KGHDR, CDR2 SFDVKD, per germline.

In its sample, this clonotype was seen a few times. The chain is built from TRBV12-3 or TRBV12-4 and TRBJ2-2; D ambiguous. The CDR3 spans 15 residues. V was shortened by 0 bases and J by 6 bases, with 11 bases between the two germline ends. The CDR3 sequence is CASSLAARVAGELFF. CDR3 DNA: TGTGCCAGCAGTTTAGCGGCACGGGTGGCCGGGGAGCTGTTTTTT.

The chain has TRBV7-3 and TRBJ2-2, with no clear D. The CDR3 has 15 amino acids. Between the trimmed V and J ends, which lost 0 bases and 4 bases, there was a span of 9 bases. Germline V CDR1 and CDR2: SGHTA, FQGTGA. This CDR3 reads CASSLTVRFTGELFF. CDR3 in DNA: TGTGCCAGCAGCTTAACGGTGCGGTTCACCGGGGAGCTGTTTTTT.

The chain is built from TRBV2 and TRBJ2-7; D is ambiguous. The CDR3 sequence is 12 residues long. The germline V and J ends were trimmed by 4 bases and 2 bases, with 6 bases remaining between them. Germline V CDR1 and CDR2: SNHLY, FYNNEI. CDR3 DNA: TGTGCCAGCAGTGCTGAGGCCTACGAGCAGTACTTC. This encodes CASSAEAYEQYF.

This chain uses TRBV15 with TRBJ2-7; 9 nucleotides agree with TRBD1. Germline V gene sequence: CDR1 LNHNV, CDR2 YYDKDF (reference sequence). V was pared by 1 base and J by 3 bases, with 1 base of the junction left unmatched. There are 14 residues in the CDR3. The CDR3 sequence: CATSRGQGDYEQYF. CDR3 bases: TGTGCCACCAGCAGAGGACAGGGGGACTACGAGCAGTACTTC.